These 25 T cell receptor beta chains came from one sample sequenced in a study of blood T cells in healthy people across ages. Combining a sample-barcoded 5' primer with a J-beta primer mix, a second PCR ran for about 6 to 12 cycles. TCRdb re-called the 5' RACE reads with MiXCR, one entry per CDR3 protein. The sample includes approximately 800,000 distinct CDR3 sequences, about 46% of them seen just once. Sequenced material: blood. The receptors were sampled from a man at least 80 years old in good health.

This clonotype has a handful of counts. The gene calls are TRBV14 and TRBJ2-7; D is unclear. The CDR3 contains 16 residues. Per the germline V gene, CDR1 is SGHDN and CDR2 is FVKESK. V was pared by 0 bases and J by 3 bases, with 15 bases between. CDR3 nucleotide sequence: TGTGCCAGCAGCCAAGAAGACCGTGTTAGTTTCTACGAGCAGTACTTC. Protein: CASSQEDRVSFYEQYF.

J is TRBJ2-1 and V is TRBV27, with 9 bases fitting TRBD2. The better agreement between TRBJ2-7 and the DNA end casts doubt on the J call. Looked up from germline, CDR1 is MNHEY and CDR2 is SMNVEV (reference sequence). This CDR3 comprises 17 residues. This chain's CDR3 is CASSLKLAGNYYNEQYF. CDR3 coding DNA: TGTGCCAGCAGTTTAAAACTAGCGGGCAACTACTACAATGAGCAGTACTTC.

V gene TRBV20-1 combines with J gene TRBJ1-2; D is undetermined. The V end was cut by 0 bases, the J end by 4 bases, with 9 bases between. The CDR3 sequence is 13 residues long. Looked up from germline, CDR1 is DFQATT and CDR2 is SNEGSKA (reference sequence). This CDR3 reads CSARDFLLYGYTF. In nucleotides, the CDR3 is TGCAGTGCTAGAGATTTTCTGCTCTATGGCTACACCTTC.

V gene TRBV11-1 combines with J gene TRBJ2-3; D is unresolved. V lost 4 bases and J 4 bases, leaving 12 bases between the germline ends. There are 14 residues in the CDR3. Germline CDR1 reads SGHAT; CDR2 reads FQDESV (reference sequence). CDR3 DNA sequence: TGTGCCAGCAGCTCCAGGCGTAGCCCAGATACGCAGTATTTT. Protein sequence: CASSSRRSPDTQYF.

J is TRBJ2-3 and V is TRBV5-5; 11 nucleotides line up with TRBD2. Looked up from germline, CDR1 is SGHKS and CDR2 is YYEKEE (reference sequence). V lost 4 bases and J lost 2; bases outside the gene matches: 6. There are 16 residues in the CDR3. CDR3 protein: CASSVGLAVLTDTQYF. The DNA of the CDR3 is TGTGCCAGCAGCGTGGGACTAGCGGTTCTCACAGATACGCAGTATTTT.

This clonotype was detected many times. The rearrangement joins TRBV9 to TRBJ2-5, with TRBD2 as a possible D gene (6 bases). The CDR3 runs to 15 residues. V was pared by 4 bases and J by 1 base, with 14 bases between. From germline, CDR1 is SGDLS and CDR2 YYNGEE. The chain's CDR3 is CASSSGGVGQETQYF. CDR3 nucleotide sequence: TGTGCCAGCAGCTCAGGAGGGGTTGGCCAAGAGACCCAGTACTTC.

This clonotype was counted between two and nine times. V gene TRBV6-2 or TRBV6-3 combines with J gene TRBJ2-4; no clear D. The DNA end is more similar to TRBJ2-7, so the J call may be wrong. The CDR3 is made up of 12 amino acids. Germline values: CDR1 MNHEY, CDR2 SVGEGT. CDR3 in amino acids: CAIRRASDEQYF. The CDR3 DNA follows: TGTGCCATTAGACGGGCGTCTGACGAGCAGTACTTC.

This clonotype showed up just a few times. This chain uses TRBV6-2 or TRBV6-3 with TRBJ2-7, with 12 nucleotides matching TRBD2. CDR1 MNHEY and CDR2 SVGEGT come from the germline V gene. V gave up 5 bases and J gave up 7 bases; unmatched junction bases: 12. The CDR3 runs 16 residues. Here the CDR3 DNA reads TGTGCCAGCAGTCGGGGGACTAGCGGGTTATATAATGAGCAGTACTTC. Translation: CASSRGTSGLYNEQYF.

This clonotype was detected only a few times. The chain couples TRBV10-3 to TRBJ2-5; 8 bases align to TRBD1. V trimming: 4 bases; J trimming: 5 bases; junction bases outside the gene matches: 6. The CDR3 has 14 residues. CDR1 and CDR2 (germline): ENHRY, SYGVKD. As DNA, the CDR3 is TGTGCCATCAGTGCTACAGGGGGGCAGGAGACCCAGTACTTC. Residues: CAISATGGQETQYF.

This clonotype is medium-sized in the sample. J is TRBJ2-7 and V is TRBV5-1; 8 bases fit TRBD1. V lost 2 bases, J lost 6 bases, and 10 bases stayed unmatched. The CDR3 length is 15 residues. Germline CDR1 is SGHRS and CDR2 is YFSETQ. The CDR3 DNA reads TGCGCCAGCAGCTTCGTATTCGGACAGGGCGGCGAGCAGTACTTC. Its protein is CASSFVFGQGGEQYF.

The chain has TRBV11-3 and TRBJ2-5; D gene unclear. This CDR3 spans 14 amino acids. V lost 0 bases and J 1 base, leaving 6 bases between the germline ends. Germline CDR1 and CDR2: SGHNT and YENEEA. The CDR3 protein is CASSLEFSQETQYF. The CDR3 DNA reads TGTGCCAGCAGCTTAGAGTTCTCCCAAGAGACCCAGTACTTC.

This chain uses TRBV6-5 with TRBJ2-7; a weak D match, TRBD1 (5 bases). V shed 8 bases and J shed 5 bases, with 22 bases lying between them. The CDR3 is 15 amino acids. Germline values: CDR1 MNHEY, CDR2 SVGAGI. This CDR3 reads CASGYLSQGSDEQYF. CDR3 coding DNA: TGTGCCAGCGGCTACTTGAGTCAGGGTTCCGACGAGCAGTACTTC.

The chain uses TRBV7-2 and TRBJ2-4; 9 bases match TRBD2. The tail of the sequence fits TRBJ2-5 better, so the J call may be wrong. Per the germline V gene, CDR1 is SGHTA and CDR2 is FQGNSA. CDR3 size: 15 residues. For the CDR3, the DNA is TGTGCCAGCAGCTTGATAGCGGGAGTTAGAGAGACCCAGTACTTC. Protein product: CASSLIAGVRETQYF.

This clonotype was detected many times. V usage is TRBV12-3 or TRBV12-4 and J usage is TRBJ2-3; 7 bases match TRBD1. The V segment lost 6 bases and the J segment 2 bases; nucleotides outside the gene matches: 11. The CDR3 has 16 residues. The CDR3, as DNA: TGTGCCAGCAGCACCGGCTTGGGACAGCCCACAGATACGCAGTATTTT. Its translation: CASSTGLGQPTDTQYF.

The chain combines TRBV10-3 with TRBJ2-5, with a possible D match to TRBD2 (5 bases). V was trimmed by 4 bases and J by 5 bases, leaving 11 bases between them. Germline loops: CDR1 ENHRY, CDR2 SYGVKD. The CDR3 length is 13 residues. The CDR3 protein is CAISGGRAETQYF. In DNA, the CDR3 is TGTGCCATCAGTGGCGGGCGGGCCGAGACCCAGTACTTC.

This sequence joins TRBV3-1 and TRBJ2-6, with D hard to call. Germline V gene sequence: CDR1 LGHDT, CDR2 YNNKEL (reference sequence). The CDR3 covers 20 residues. The ends were cut back, 0 bases at V and 0 bases at J, with 18 bases in the middle. CDR3 sequence (DNA): TGTGCCAGCAGCCAAGAGTCCCTAGTGGTGTATCTCTCTGGGGCCAACGTCCTGACTTTC. It translates to CASSQESLVVYLSGANVLTF.

This clonotype has at least ten counts. Here the CDR3 reads CSAWDQTGTGGLGYTF. Here the CDR3 DNA reads TGCAGTGCTTGGGACCAAACCGGGACAGGGGGCCTTGGCTACACCTTC. The rearrangement links TRBV20-1 to TRBJ1-2; 12 bases align to TRBD1. The CDR3 covers 16 residues. Germline V gene lookup returns CDR1 DFQATT and CDR2 SNEGSKA (reference sequence). V was pared by 5 bases and J by 7 bases, with 14 bases of the junction left unmatched.

There are a few counts of this clonotype. This chain joins TRBV29-1 and TRBJ2-1; no firm D call. CDR3 length: 15 residues. Trimming took 3 bases from V and 2 from J, leaving 14 bases between them. In germline, CDR1 is SQVTM, CDR2 ANQGSEA. The CDR3 nucleotides read TGCAGCGTTGAGTTCGCGCTGAGTGCCTACAATGAGCAGTTCTTC. Its translation is CSVEFALSAYNEQFF.

This clonotype was seen only a few times. V gene TRBV3-1 combines with J gene TRBJ1-4; 7 bases align to TRBD1. This CDR3 has 13 amino acids. V dropped 7 bases and J dropped 6; count of bases not matched to a gene: 5. Germline loops: CDR1 LGHDT, CDR2 YNNKEL (reference sequence). Written as DNA, the CDR3 is TGTGCCAGCAACACCGGGACAGATGAAAAACTGTTTTTT. Translation: CASNTGTDEKLFF.

V usage is TRBV13 and J usage is TRBJ2-7, with D perhaps TRBD1 (5 bases). From germline, CDR1 is PRHDT and CDR2 FYEKMQ (reference sequence). The CDR3 covers 13 residues. Trimming left V 5 bases short and J 6 bases short, with 14 bases between. The CDR3: CASSLQVSREQYF. The DNA of the CDR3 is TGTGCCAGCAGCCTACAGGTTTCCCGCGAGCAGTACTTC.

This clonotype showed up just a few times. The gene calls are TRBV5-1 and TRBJ2-5; D is unresolved. This CDR3 comprises 15 residues. CDR1 is SGHRS and CDR2 is YFSETQ in the germline V gene. V lost 0 bases, J lost 1 base, and 10 bases lay in between. CDR3 region: CASSLGANFQETQYF. The CDR3 DNA sequence: TGCGCCAGCAGCTTGGGAGCAAACTTCCAAGAGACCCAGTACTTC.

This clonotype was detected once. V is TRBV5-1 and J is TRBJ2-7, with D possibly matching TRBD1 (5 bases). Matching the DNA end better, TRBJ2-5 makes the J call doubtful. The CDR3 spans 13 residues. Germline CDR1 reads SGHRS; CDR2 reads YFSETQ. The CDR3 nucleotides read TGCGCCAGCAGCACCAGGGTAGTGGAGACCCAGTACTTC. As protein: CASSTRVVETQYF.

This clonotype has more than one count but fewer than ten. This rearrangement joins TRBV6-6 to TRBJ2-1, with 7 positions matching TRBD2. The CDR3 spans 14 residues. CDR1 is MNHNY and CDR2 is SVGAGI in the germline V gene (reference sequence). J gave up 8 bases and V 5 bases, and 9 bases lay outside the gene matches. The CDR3 DNA follows: TGTGCCAGCAGTAGACGAGCGGGGATAGATGAGCAGTTCTTC. Its translation is CASSRRAGIDEQFF.

The sample holds a few counts of this clonotype. V gene TRBV7-9 combines with J gene TRBJ1-2; D unresolved. CDR3 length: 15 residues. The germline gives CDR1 SEHNR, CDR2 FQNEAQ (reference sequence). The V end was cut by 4 bases, the J end by 4 bases, with 16 bases between. In DNA form, the CDR3 reads TGTGCCAGCAGCTATAACATCCCAGCGGGCTATGGCTACACCTTC. Its translation: CASSYNIPAGYGYTF.

The chain uses TRBV5-1 and TRBJ2-3; 9 bases fit TRBD1. Per germline, CDR1 SGHRS and CDR2 YFSETQ. V lost 1 base and J lost 4; bases outside the gene matches: 4. The CDR3 totals 15 residues. The CDR3 spells CASSLTGGIADTQYF. CDR3 DNA sequence: TGCGCCAGCAGCTTGACAGGGGGCATTGCAGATACGCAGTATTTT.